This TCR beta chain was found in a study of blood T cell repertoires in COVID-19. On the study more broadly: The cDNA or gDNA used as material had been derived from T cells, B-cell-depleted T cells, or PBMCs.

The authors' processing: By means of reference gene primer amplification, nucleated cell counts were estimated. Sequencing was performed with immunoSEQ multiplex PCR; in TCRdb, only in-frame clones are kept and a portion is missing. V and J calls and clone size are given by that table; D and trimming were obtained from the DNA. The table shows 130,000 or so clones, with more than 75% occurring only once. The V and J ends lost 2 bases and 7 bases, in that order; junction bases with no gene match: 15. The CDR3 is made up of 18 amino acids. In germline, CDR1 is SGHVS, CDR2 FQNEAQ. Sequencing was carried out using peripheral blood. This receptor was taken from a man aged 55 to 69 with acute or convalescent COVID-19. The chain is built from TRBV7-8 and TRBJ2-2, with TRBD2 identical over 8 bases. The CDR3 sequence: CASSLISSGSIPLGELFF. CDR3 bases: TGTGCCAGCAGCTTAATCTCTAGCGGGTCTATCCCCCTCGGGGAGCTGTTTTTT. Full variable domain (outside the CDR3, taken from reference TRBV7-8 and TRBJ2-2): GAGVSQSPRYKVAKRGQDVALRCDPISGHVSLFWYQQALGQGPEFLTYFQNEAQLDKSGLPSDRFFAERPEGSVSTLKIQRTQQEDSAVYLCASSLISSGSIPLGELFFGEGSRLTVL.